The sequence of this T cell receptor (beta chain) was determined in a study of blood T cell repertoires in COVID-19. Original processing notes: Estimation of nucleated cell counts was performed using reference gene primer amplification. Generated by immunoSEQ multiplex PCR, the TCRdb table keeps only in-frame clones and is missing some. Clonal size and the V and J genes are those of that table, whereas D and trimming came from the DNA. The sample yields just under 300,000 clones, more than 75% seen once. This CDR3 has 16 amino acids. Deletions cut 0 bases from V and 4 bases from J, with 13 bases between. The germline CDR1 and CDR2 sequences are MNHEY and SVGEGT.

Sequenced input: peripheral blood. The chain carries TRBV6-2 or TRBV6-3 and TRBJ1-5; D possibly corresponds to TRBD1 (5 bases). This receptor was obtained from a man aged 65-85 years with acute or convalescent COVID-19. CDR3 sequence: CASSYSNGQGNQPQHF. Written as DNA, the CDR3 is TGTGCCAGCAGTTACTCTAATGGGCAGGGAAATCAGCCCCAGCATTTT.